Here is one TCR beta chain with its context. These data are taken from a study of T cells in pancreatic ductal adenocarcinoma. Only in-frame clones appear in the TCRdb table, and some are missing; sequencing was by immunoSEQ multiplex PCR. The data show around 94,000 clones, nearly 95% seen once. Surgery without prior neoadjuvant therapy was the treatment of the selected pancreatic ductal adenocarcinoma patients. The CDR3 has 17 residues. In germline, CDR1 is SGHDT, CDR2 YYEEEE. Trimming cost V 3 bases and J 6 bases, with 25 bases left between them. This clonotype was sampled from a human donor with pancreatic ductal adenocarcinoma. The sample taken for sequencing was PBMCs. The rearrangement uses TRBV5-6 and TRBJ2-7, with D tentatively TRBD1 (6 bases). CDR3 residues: CASSSSYWDTILSEQYF. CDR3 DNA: TGTGCCAGCAGCTCGTCGTATTGGGACACTATTTTGAGCGAGCAGTACTTC.